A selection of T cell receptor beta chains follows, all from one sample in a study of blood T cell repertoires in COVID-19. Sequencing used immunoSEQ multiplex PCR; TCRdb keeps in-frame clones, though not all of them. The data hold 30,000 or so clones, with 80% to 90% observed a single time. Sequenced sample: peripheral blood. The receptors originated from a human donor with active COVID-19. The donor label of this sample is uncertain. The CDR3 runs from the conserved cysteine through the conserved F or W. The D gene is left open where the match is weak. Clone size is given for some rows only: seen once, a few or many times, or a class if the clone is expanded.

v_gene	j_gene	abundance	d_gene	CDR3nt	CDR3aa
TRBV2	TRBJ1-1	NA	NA	TGTGCCAGCAGAGCGGAGGGCGTCGTCGCTGAAGCTTTCTTT	CASRAEGVVAEAFF
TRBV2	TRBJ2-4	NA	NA	TGTGCCAGCAGACAAGAGGGACACCAGTACTTC	CASRQEGHQYF
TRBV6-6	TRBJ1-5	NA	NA	TGTGCCACCACAACGGGGGAAGTGGGCAATCAGCCCCAGCATTTT	CATTTGEVGNQPQHF
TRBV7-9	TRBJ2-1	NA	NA	TGTGCCAGCGCTTCCTTGGAGGGACCCTCCTACAATGAGCAGTTCTTC	CASASLEGPSYNEQFF
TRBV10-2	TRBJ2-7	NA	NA	TGCGCCAGCGGGCAAGGGGATAGCAATCTCGAGCAGTACTTC	CASGQGDSNLEQYF
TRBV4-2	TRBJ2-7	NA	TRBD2	TGTGCCAGCAGCCAAGCTATAGCGGGGGGGCCCCACGAGCAGTACTTC	CASSQAIAGGPHEQYF
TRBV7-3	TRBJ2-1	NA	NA	TGTGCCAGCAGCTTTGTAGTCGATGAGCAGTTCTTC	CASSFVVDEQFF
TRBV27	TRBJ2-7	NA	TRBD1	TGTGCCAGCGGGGGGTCAAGGACAGGGGGCCCCGAGCAGTACTTC	CASGGSRTGGPEQYF
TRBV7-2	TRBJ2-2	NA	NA	TGTGCCAGCAGCTTAGGAGGGGCGTTGGAGGGCACCGGGGAGCTGTTTTTT	CASSLGGALEGTGELFF
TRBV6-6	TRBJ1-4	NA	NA	TGTGCCAGCAGCGGCGGGGCTGCGGAAAAACTGTTTTTT	CASSGGAAEKLFF
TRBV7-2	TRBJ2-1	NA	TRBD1	TGTGCCAGCAGCTTAGCGGCAGGGGGTGGCTACAATGAGCAGTTCTTC	CASSLAAGGGYNEQFF
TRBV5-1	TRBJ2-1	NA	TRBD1	TGCGCCAGCAGCTCCACAGGGGGCGGAACCTACAATGAGCAGTTCTTC	CASSSTGGGTYNEQFF
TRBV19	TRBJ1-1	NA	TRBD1	TGTGCCAGTACCTTAGGGACAGCAAACACTGAAGCTTTCTTT	CASTLGTANTEAFF
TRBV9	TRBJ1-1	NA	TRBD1	TGTGCCAGCAGCGCCGGGACAGGGGAGGCTGAAGCTTTCTTT	CASSAGTGEAEAFF
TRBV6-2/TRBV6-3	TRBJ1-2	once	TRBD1	TGTGCCAGCAGTTACTCCGGACAGGGGAGATATGGCTACACCTTC	CASSYSGQGRYGYTF
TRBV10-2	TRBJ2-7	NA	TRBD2	TGCGCCAGCAGTATCTCCAGGTTGCTAGCGGGAGCCTACGAGCAGTACTTC	CASSISRLLAGAYEQYF
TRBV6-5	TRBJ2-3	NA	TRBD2	TGTGCCAGCAATCCGACTAGCGGTTCAGCAGATACGCAGTATTTT	CASNPTSGSADTQYF
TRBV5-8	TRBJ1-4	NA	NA	TGTGCCAGCAGCGACGCCTGGACAGCAACTAATGAAAAACTGTTTTTT	CASSDAWTATNEKLFF
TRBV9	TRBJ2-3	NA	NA	TGTGCCAGCAGCGAATATGCAGATACGCAGTATTTT	CASSEYADTQYF
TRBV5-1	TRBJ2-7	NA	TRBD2	TGCGCCAGCAGCGTAACTAGCGGGGGCTACGAGCAGTACTTC	CASSVTSGGYEQYF
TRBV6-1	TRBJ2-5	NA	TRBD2	TGTGCCAGCAGTGAATTGGGGGGGTCCCCGACCCAGTACTTC	CASSELGGSPTQYF
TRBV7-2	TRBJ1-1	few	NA	TGTGCCAGCAGCTCGGTGCTGAACACTGAAGCTTTCTTT	CASSSVLNTEAFF
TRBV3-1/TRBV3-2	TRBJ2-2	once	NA	TGTGCCAGCAGCCACGCAGGGGTCACCGGGGAGCTGTTTTTT	CASSHAGVTGELFF
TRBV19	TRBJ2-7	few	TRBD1	TGTGCCAGTAGCCGACAGGGGTTTGACGGGGAGCAGTACTTC	CASSRQGFDGEQYF
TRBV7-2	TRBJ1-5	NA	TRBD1	TGTGCCAGCAGCCAGGGGGCAGATCAGCCCCAGCATTTT	CASSQGADQPQHF
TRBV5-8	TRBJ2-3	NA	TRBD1	TGTGCCAGCAGCCTGCCCGGACAGGGCACAGATACGCAGTATTTT	CASSLPGQGTDTQYF
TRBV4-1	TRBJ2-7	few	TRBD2	TGCGCCAGCAGCCACGGGACTAGCGGAACCTACGAGCAGTACTTC	CASSHGTSGTYEQYF
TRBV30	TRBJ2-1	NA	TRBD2	TGTGCCTGGAGTGGCGGGGGGGTCTCCTACAATGAGCAGTTCTTC	CAWSGGGVSYNEQFF
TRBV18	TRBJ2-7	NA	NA	TGTGCCAGCTCACCACCGAATCAGGGGCCCTCCTCCTACGAGCAGTACTTC	CASSPPNQGPSSYEQYF
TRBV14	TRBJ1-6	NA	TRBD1	TGTGCCAGCAGCCTGGCCCCGGGACAGGGCAGCGTTTTTTATAATTCACCCCTCCACTTT	CASSLAPGQGSVFYNSPLHF
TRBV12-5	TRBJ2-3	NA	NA	TGTGCTAGTGGTTTATTCCCGACAGCAGATACGCAGTATTTT	CASGLFPTADTQYF
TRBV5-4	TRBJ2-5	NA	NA	TGTGCCACCCAATTGTGGGGGGTGCAAGAGACCCAGTACTTC	CATQLWGVQETQYF
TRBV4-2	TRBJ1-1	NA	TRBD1	TGTGCCAGCAGCCAAGGACCAGGCAGGGGGACTGAAGCTTTCTTT	CASSQGPGRGTEAFF
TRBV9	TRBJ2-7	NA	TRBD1	TGTGCCAGCAGCGCCTTCCCCGGACCCAGGACAGGGGCTCTACGGGAGCAGTACTTC	CASSAFPGPRTGALREQYF
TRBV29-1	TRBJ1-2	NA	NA	TGCAGCGGGAGTTACACGTACGGAGACTACACCTTC	CSGSYTYGDYTF
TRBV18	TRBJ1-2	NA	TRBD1	TGTGCCAGCTCACCAATACCCGGGACAGGGGTGAGCTACACCTTC	CASSPIPGTGVSYTF
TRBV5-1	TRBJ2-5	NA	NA	TGCGCCAGCAGCATACAGGGCACGGAGACCCAGTACTTC	CASSIQGTETQYF
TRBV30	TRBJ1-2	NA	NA	TGTGCCTGGAACGGTGACTTCTATGGCTACACCTTC	CAWNGDFYGYTF
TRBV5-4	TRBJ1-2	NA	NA	TGTGCCAGCAGCTTGGTGGGGGCCGCATCGTATGGCTACACCTTC	CASSLVGAASYGYTF
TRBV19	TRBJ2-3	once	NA	TGTGCCAGTAGTATCGCACTAGATAGGGCAGATACGCAGTATTTT	CASSIALDRADTQYF
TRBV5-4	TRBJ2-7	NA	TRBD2	TGTGCCAGCAGCTTGACAAGCGGGAGGGCGGGGGAGCAGTACTTC	CASSLTSGRAGEQYF
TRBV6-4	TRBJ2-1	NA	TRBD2	TGTGCCAGCAGTGACGGGACTAGCAATGAGCAGTTCTTC	CASSDGTSNEQFF
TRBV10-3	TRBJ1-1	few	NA	TGTGCCATCAGTGAGTCCCCCGTCAGCCAGGGCACTGAAGCTTTCTTT	CAISESPVSQGTEAFF
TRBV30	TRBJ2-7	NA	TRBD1	TGTGCCTGGAGCGCTGGACAGGGGGAGCAGTACTTC	CAWSAGQGEQYF
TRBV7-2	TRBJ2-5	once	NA	TGTGCCAGCAGCTCACTTATCCTGCGGCAAGAGACCCAGTACTTC	CASSSLILRQETQYF